These 18 T cell receptor beta chains originate from one sample sequenced in a study of human T cells and chemical hapten exposure. As to time point: pre-sensitization, week 0. The treatment here: therapeutic diphenylcyclopropenone sensitization with weekly scalp DPC. TCRdb independently ran MiXCR on the RACE reads; one entry per CDR3 protein. The sample contains about 120,000 distinct CDR3 sequences, roughly 14% of which appear only once. The sample here was whole blood, taken in connection with sensitization to the hapten diphenylcyclopropenone (DPC). All receptors derive from a woman younger than 35 with alopecia areata. Some clones in this sample may be carry-over from other donors' samples.

The rearrangement links TRBV6-2 or TRBV6-3 to TRBJ2-5; possibly TRBD1 or TRBD2 for D (5 bases each). In germline, CDR1 is MNHEY, CDR2 SVGEGT. Trimming took off 5 bases at V and 1 base at J, with 20 bases between the two ends. The CDR3 contains 17 residues. CDR3 bases: TGTGCCAGCAGTCACCAGATCAGACTTGGGACCCAAGAGACCCAGTACTTC. Amino acids: CASSHQIRLGTQETQYF.

This clonotype came up a few times. The chain recombines TRBV4-1 with TRBJ1-3; D gene unclear. The CDR3 loop spans 15 amino acids. V was pared by 0 bases and J by 0 bases, with 6 bases between. Per the germline V gene, CDR1 is MGHRA and CDR2 is YSYEKL. The CDR3 coding sequence is TGCGCCAGCAGCCAAGACCCCCCCTCTGGAAACACCATATATTTT. Its protein is CASSQDPPSGNTIYF.

This clonotype was seen many times. The rearrangement uses TRBV3-1 and TRBJ2-5; unclear D gene. The CDR3 contains 15 residues. The V gene lost 0 bases and the J gene lost 4 bases, with 12 bases spanning the gap. Looked up from germline, CDR1 is LGHDT and CDR2 is YNNKEL (reference sequence). The CDR3 region has the DNA TGTGCCAGCAGCCAAGATTACCGGCCAGGAGAGACCCAGTACTTC. Translation gives CASSQDYRPGETQYF.

Worth noting for this clonotype: The junction does not match germline at one end; this may be a read error. The chain links TRBV3-1 to TRBJ1-2; D unresolved. CDR1 and CDR2 from the germline V gene are LGHDT and YNNKEL (reference sequence). The CDR3 sequence is 11 residues long. CDR3 bases: TGTGCCAGCAGCCAAGCCCATGGCCACACCTTC. Its protein is CASSQAHGHTF.

This clonotype was found many times. The chain couples TRBV20-1 to TRBJ1-2; D not resolved. The V and J ends lost 3 bases and 7 bases respectively, with 9 bases between them. This CDR3 has 11 residues. Looked up from germline, CDR1 is DFQATT and CDR2 is SNEGSKA (reference sequence). The DNA for the CDR3 is TGCAGTGCTAGCCCCAATGGTGGCTACACCTTC. It encodes CSASPNGGYTF.

This clonotype has at least ten counts. The chain employs TRBV7-6 and TRBJ2-1; tentatively, D is TRBD1 (6 bases). Trimming removed 3 bases from V and 3 bases from J, with 15 bases in between. This CDR3 is 16 amino acids long. CDR1 SGHVS and CDR2 FNYEAQ come from the germline V gene. This chain's CDR3 is CASSFSQGRNYNEQFF. DNA of the CDR3: TGTGCCAGCAGCTTTAGCCAGGGGCGAAACTACAATGAGCAGTTCTTC. The full variable domain, with the rest looked up from reference TRBV7-6 and TRBJ2-1, is GAGVSQSPRYKVTKRGQDVALRCDPISGHVSLYWYRQALGQGPEFLTYFNYEAQQDKSGLPNDRFSAERPEGSISTLTIQRTEQRDSAMYRCASSFSQGRNYNEQFFGPGTRLTVL.

The gene calls are TRBV28 and TRBJ2-5; 9 bases align to TRBD2. CDR1 and CDR2 (germline): MDHEN, SYDVKM. J gave up 6 bases and V 5 bases, and 10 bases lay outside the gene matches. The CDR3 extends over 15 amino acids. DNA for the CDR3: TGTGCCAGCAGTCGACCCCGGACTAGCGACCAGACCCAGTACTTC. This gives the protein CASSRPRTSDQTQYF.

This clonotype was detected only a few times. The chain is built from TRBV6-2 or TRBV6-3 and TRBJ2-1, with 12 bases identical to TRBD2. The CDR3 totals 17 residues. V dropped 5 bases and J dropped 2; count of bases not matched to a gene: 7. CDR1 and CDR2 (germline): MNHEY, SVGEGT. The CDR3 region has the DNA TGTGCCAGCAGTCTCTCTAGCGGGGGGGGCGCCTACAATGAGCAGTTCTTC. This translates into CASSLSSGGGAYNEQFF.

In its sample, this clonotype was seen a few times. The genes are TRBV20-1 and TRBJ1-2, with D perhaps matching TRBD1 (6 bases). Trimming cost V 6 bases and J 5 bases, with 10 bases left between them. The CDR3 loop spans 11 amino acids. Per germline, CDR1 DFQATT and CDR2 SNEGSKA (reference sequence). This CDR3 is CSAQQGYGYTF. CDR3 nucleotide sequence: TGCAGTGCCCAACAGGGTTATGGCTACACCTTC.

This clonotype came up a few times. CDR3 DNA sequence: TGTGCCAGCTCACCACCGTCCAGCCTGGGAGTTAGGTACACCTTC. Its translation is CASSPPSSLGVRYTF. The V and J genes are TRBV18 and TRBJ1-2; D not resolved. The CDR3 runs 15 residues. CDR1 and CDR2 from the germline V gene are KGHSH and LQKENI. Trimming left V 0 bases short and J 11 bases short, with 19 bases between. The variable domain in full, completed from reference TRBV18 and TRBJ1-2, reads NAGVMQNPRHLVRRRGQEARLRCSPMKGHSHVYWYRQLPEEGLKFMVYLQKENIIDESGMPKERFSAEFPKEGPSILRIQQVVRGDSAAYFCASSPPSSLGVRYTFGSGTRLTVV.

This clonotype was counted between two and nine times. This chain joins TRBV15 and TRBJ2-2; D unclear. Germline V gene data show CDR1 as LNHNV and CDR2 as YYDKDF (reference sequence). Trimming cost V 6 bases and J 13 bases, with 21 bases left between them. This CDR3 contains 14 residues. The CDR3 reads CATSTAAETGGLFF. The CDR3 DNA is TGTGCCACCAGTACCGCCGCAGAAACGGGCGGGCTGTTTTTT.

This clonotype was detected many times. V and J are TRBV2 and TRBJ2-7; D gene ambiguous. Germline assignment: CDR1 SNHLY and CDR2 FYNNEI. Trimming shortened V by 2 bases and J by 5 bases, and 13 bases separated the two germline ends. The CDR3 runs 14 residues. CDR3 coding DNA: TGTGCCAGCAGTGAAACCTCCTCTAGGGACGAGCAGTACTTC. Its translation is CASSETSSRDEQYF.

This clonotype was counted many times. The genes are TRBV5-4 and TRBJ1-2, with TRBD1 matching over 9 bases. The CDR3 has 14 amino acids. Per the germline V gene, CDR1 is SGHNT and CDR2 is YYREEE (reference sequence). V trimming: 5 bases; J trimming: 5 bases; junction bases outside the gene matches: 7. CDR3 amino acids: CASSLTGGAYGYTF. CDR3 DNA: TGTGCCAGCAGTCTTACAGGGGGCGCGTATGGCTACACCTTC.

This clonotype was detected only a few times. This chain joins TRBV7-6 and TRBJ2-5; 7 bases agree with TRBD1. CDR3 size: 17 residues. Germline CDR1 SGHVS, CDR2 FNYEAQ. The ends lost 7 bases at V and 1 base at J; junction bases unmatched: 15. The CDR3 DNA reads as TGTGCCAGCAACCCTTACAGGGACAGTCGACCCCAAGAGACCCAGTACTTC. This codes for CASNPYRDSRPQETQYF.

This clonotype was detected only a few times. This sequence joins TRBV6-2 or TRBV6-3 and TRBJ1-1, with no clear D. The ends were cut back, 8 bases at V and 6 bases at J, with 19 bases in the middle. The length of the CDR3 is 14 residues. The germline CDR1 and CDR2 sequences are MNHEY and SVGEGT. The CDR3, as DNA: TGTGCCAGCCGTTCCCGCGATCTTGGGTCTGAAGCTTTCTTT. Its translation is CASRSRDLGSEAFF.

This sequence joins TRBV7-6 and TRBJ2-7, with D unclear. Germline lookup yields CDR1 SGHVS and CDR2 FNYEAQ. Trimming pared 5 bases from V and 0 bases from J, leaving 11 bases between. This CDR3 is built from 14 residues. The CDR3 spells CASSRSGSSYEQYF. The DNA for the CDR3 is TGTGCCAGCAGCCGATCGGGTAGCTCCTACGAGCAGTACTTC.

The chain links TRBV20-1 to TRBJ2-3; TRBD1 aligns across 9 bases. This CDR3 has 15 amino acids. From germline, CDR1 is DFQATT and CDR2 SNEGSKA (reference sequence). Losses at the gene ends were 3 bases for V and 4 bases for J; bases not matched to a gene: 8. This CDR3 reads CSARPTGGGSDTQYF. The CDR3 DNA is TGCAGTGCTAGGCCCACAGGGGGCGGCTCAGATACGCAGTATTTT.

This clonotype was detected only a few times. The chain employs TRBV12-3 or TRBV12-4 and TRBJ1-1; D might be TRBD1 (6 bases). The CDR3 contains 16 residues. With 1 base removed from V and 4 bases from J, the gap between germline ends came to 16 bases. CDR3 bases: TGTGCCAGCAGTTTAGATGGACAGCGCGTGGGCACTGAAGCTTTCTTT. It codes for CASSLDGQRVGTEAFF.